This T cell receptor beta chain was identified in a study of T cell responses to AZD1222 COVID-19 vaccine. Whole-study results and caveats: The CD4 TCRs associated with vaccination extended across spike and predominated at 160-218 and 743-854.

The CDR3 is 13 amino acids. Germline loops: CDR1 SGHNT, CDR2 YENEEA. J lost 3 bases, V lost 3 bases, and 0 bases had no gene match. Turning to this clone: Its antigen is unidentified.

Generated by immunoSEQ multiplex PCR, the TCRdb table keeps only in-frame clones and is missing some. The table shows tens of thousands of clones, with 92% occurring only once. The chain is built from TRBV11-3 and TRBJ1-1; 8 bases agree with TRBD1. Sequenced here: peripheral blood, sampled 28 days after the second AZD1222 dose. The receptor was isolated from an adult who received the AZD1222 COVID-19 vaccine. The CDR3 coding sequence is TGTGCCAGCAGCTTGACAGGGGACACTGAAGCTTTCTTT. The encoded protein is CASSLTGDTEAFF.